This TCR beta chain was documented in a study of T cell responses to AZD1222 COVID-19 vaccine. Study details: Recipients boosted at about 4 weeks or about 12 weeks are pooled.

About this clone itself: No antigen is known for it. Its ends do not fully match the called genes, so a read error is possible.

Germline lookup yields CDR1 KGHDR and CDR2 SFDVKD. The CDR3 length is 12 residues. The assay was immunoSEQ multiplex PCR, and TCRdb's table has in-frame clones only and misses some. Of some 120,000 clones in the sample, about nine tenths were seen once. Study-wide points: Spike was spanned by vaccine-associated CD4 TCRs, which were dominant at 160-218 and 743-854. Most donors were white British and more were female, and clonal diversity was possibly underestimated.

The sequence derives from an adult in good health. Sequenced material: peripheral blood, taken on day 0 of AZD1222 vaccination. This chain connects TRBV24-1 to TRBJ1-2; D is possibly TRBD1 (6 bases). The CDR3 reads CATSDSGQPLSF. As DNA, the CDR3 is TGTGCCACCAGTGATTCAGGACAGCCCCTCTCCTTC.